The 2 T cell receptor beta chains below were found in one sample sequenced in a study of blood T cell repertoires in COVID-19. Clones were read by immunoSEQ multiplex PCR, and TCRdb kept only the in-frame ones, dropping some. The table records approximately 170,000 clones, 84% of them present only once. The sequenced material came from peripheral blood. These receptors were obtained from a human donor with acute or convalescent COVID-19. The donor label of this sample is uncertain.

The J gene is TRBJ2-7, the V gene TRBV3-1 (or the pseudogene TRBV3-2); possibly TRBD1 for D (5 bases). The germline V gene encodes CDR1 LGHDT and CDR2 YNNKEL (reference sequence). This CDR3 region has 13 residues. The ends were cut back, 0 bases at V and 4 bases at J, with 7 bases in the middle. CDR3 sequence reads: CASSQEQGYEQYF. The CDR3 nucleotides read TGTGCCAGCAGCCAAGAGCAGGGATACGAGCAGTACTTC.

V gene TRBV6-5 combines with J gene TRBJ1-5, with 7 bases matching TRBD1. This CDR3 has 16 residues. V lost 1 base, J lost 4 bases, and 7 bases stayed unmatched. The germline V gene encodes CDR1 MNHEY and CDR2 SVGAGI. Written as DNA, the CDR3 is TGTGCCAGCAGTTACTTGGGGACAGAAAATAATCAGCCCCAGCATTTT. This translates into CASSYLGTENNQPQHF.